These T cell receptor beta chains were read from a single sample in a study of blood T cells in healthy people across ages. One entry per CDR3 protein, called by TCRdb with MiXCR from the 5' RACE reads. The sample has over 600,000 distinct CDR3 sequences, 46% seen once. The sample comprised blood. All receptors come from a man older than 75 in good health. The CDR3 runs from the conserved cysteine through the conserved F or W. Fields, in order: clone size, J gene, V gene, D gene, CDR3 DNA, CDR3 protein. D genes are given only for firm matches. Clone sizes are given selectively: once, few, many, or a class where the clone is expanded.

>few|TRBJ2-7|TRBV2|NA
TGTGCCAGCAGTGATGAGGGTAAGAACGAGCAGTACTTC
CASSDEGKNEQYF
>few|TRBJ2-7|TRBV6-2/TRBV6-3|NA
TGTGCCAGCAGTTACCAAGTGCTAACGGATTACGAGCAGTACTTC
CASSYQVLTDYEQYF
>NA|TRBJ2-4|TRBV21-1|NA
TGTGCCAGCAGCACGTCTAGGGGGGGCGACAAAAACATTCAGTACTTC
CASSTSRGGDKNIQYF
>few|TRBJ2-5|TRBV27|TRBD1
TGTGCCAGCAGTCCGAGGACAGGTCAAGAGACCCAGTACTTC
CASSPRTGQETQYF
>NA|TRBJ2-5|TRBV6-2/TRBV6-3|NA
TGTGCCAGCAGTTGGACAGCGTTTCAAGAGACCCAGTACTTC
CASSWTAFQETQYF
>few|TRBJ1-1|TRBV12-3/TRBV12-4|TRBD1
TGTGCCAGCAGTTTCGAGCCTGGGGGACAGGCGGTTGAAGCTTTCTTT
CASSFEPGGQAVEAFF
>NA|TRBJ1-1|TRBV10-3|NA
TGTGCCATCAGTGAGGGACCCCAGAACACTGAAGCTTTCTTT
CAISEGPQNTEAFF
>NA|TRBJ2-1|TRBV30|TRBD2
TGTGCCTGGAGTCCGACTAGCGGGAGCTCCTACAATGAGCAGTTCTTC
CAWSPTSGSSYNEQFF
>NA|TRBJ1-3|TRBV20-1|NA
TGCAGTGCTAGAGATGGGGGGGGCTCTGGAAACACCATATATTTT
CSARDGGGSGNTIYF
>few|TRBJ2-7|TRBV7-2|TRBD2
TGTGCCAGCAGCTTAGCGGGACTAGCGAACTACGAGCAGTACTTC
CASSLAGLANYEQYF
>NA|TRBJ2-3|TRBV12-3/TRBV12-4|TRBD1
TGTGCCAGCAGTGGATTGGGACAGGGTACGCAGTATTTT
CASSGLGQGTQYF
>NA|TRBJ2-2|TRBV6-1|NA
TGTGCCAGCAGTGCTCGGCAGGCGGACACCGGGGAGCTGTTTTTT
CASSARQADTGELFF
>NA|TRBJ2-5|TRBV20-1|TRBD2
TGCAGTGCTCGACCGACGACTAGCGGGAAAGAGACCCAGTACTTC
CSARPTTSGKETQYF
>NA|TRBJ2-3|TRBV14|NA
TGTGCCAGCAGCCAAGCCGGCGTCGGGAGAGGTGGCACAGATACGCAGTATTTT
CASSQAGVGRGGTDTQYF
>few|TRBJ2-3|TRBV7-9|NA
TGTGCCAGCAGGGAGGTTCCGGCGAGCACAGATACGCAGTATTTT
CASREVPASTDTQYF
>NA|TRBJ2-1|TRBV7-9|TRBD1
TGTGCCAGCAGCTTAGGTGAAGTCCAGGGGGCAGGTGAGCAGTTCTTC
CASSLGEVQGAGEQFF
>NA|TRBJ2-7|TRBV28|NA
TGTGCCAGCAGGGTCGCAAGCACCTACAATGAGCAGTACTTC
CASRVASTYNEQYF
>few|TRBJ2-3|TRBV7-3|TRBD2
TGTGCCAGCAGCAACCGTAGCGGGGGAGCTCTTGATACGCAGTATTTT
CASSNRSGGALDTQYF
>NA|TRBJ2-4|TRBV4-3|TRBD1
TGCGCCAGCAGCTCGCAGGGACAGCCAGCTATTCAGTACTTC
CASSSQGQPAIQYF
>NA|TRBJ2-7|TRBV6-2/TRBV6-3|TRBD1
TGTGCCAGCAGTCCATCGGACAGGGCTTCCTACGAGCAGTACTTC
CASSPSDRASYEQYF
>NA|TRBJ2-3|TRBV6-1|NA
TGTGCCAGCAGTGAAGCGCCTGACCTTTACACAGATACGCAGTATTTT
CASSEAPDLYTDTQYF
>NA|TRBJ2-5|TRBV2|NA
TGTGCCAGCGCCTATGGGGGACAAGAACAAGAGACCCAGTACTTC
CASAYGGQEQETQYF
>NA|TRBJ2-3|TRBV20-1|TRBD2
TGCAGTGCTAAACGGCCCTATATAGCGGGAGACCCTAGGACAGATGCGCAGTATTTT
CSAKRPYIAGDPRTDAQYF
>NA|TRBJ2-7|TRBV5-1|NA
TGCGCCAGCAGCGTGGAACTTTATAGCGAGCAGTACTTC
CASSVELYSEQYF
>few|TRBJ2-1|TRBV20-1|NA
TGCAGTGCTATCCCCCTGACAGGAAAGGGCAATGAGCAGTTCTTC
CSAIPLTGKGNEQFF
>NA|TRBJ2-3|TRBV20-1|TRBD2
TGCAGTGCCCCACCTAGCGGGGGGGCGACAGATACGCAGTATTTT
CSAPPSGGATDTQYF
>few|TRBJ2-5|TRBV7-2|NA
TGTGCCAGCACCAGAACGCTAGAGGCGGAGACCCAGTACTTC
CASTRTLEAETQYF
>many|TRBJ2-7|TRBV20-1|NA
TGCAGTGCTAGGGATGTTCTTGTCGGGTACGAGCAGTACTTC
CSARDVLVGYEQYF
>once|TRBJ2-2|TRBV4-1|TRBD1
TGCGCCAGCAGCCTCCGGGACAGGGCGCCCGGGGAGCTGTTTTTT
CASSLRDRAPGELFF
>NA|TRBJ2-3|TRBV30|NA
TGTGCCTGGAGTCAGATTGAAAGAGATACGCAGTATTTT
CAWSQIERDTQYF
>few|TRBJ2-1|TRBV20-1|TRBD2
TGCAGGCCGGGCAGCGGGAGGGCCTTGATCTACAATGAGCAGTTCTTC
CRPGSGRALIYNEQFF
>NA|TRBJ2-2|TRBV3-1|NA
TGTGCCGGCAGCCCTCCCGGCACCGGGGAGCTGTTTTTT
CAGSPPGTGELFF
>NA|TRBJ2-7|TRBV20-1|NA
TGCAATGCTAGATCCGGGGACTACGAGCAGTACTTC
CNARSGDYEQYF
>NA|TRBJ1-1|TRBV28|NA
TGTGCCAGCAGTGGACAGACGGGTGAAGCTTTCTTT
CASSGQTGEAFF
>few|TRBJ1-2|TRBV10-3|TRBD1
TGTGCCATCAGTGAGCCGGAGGACAGGGGGCGTCATGGCTACACCTTC
CAISEPEDRGRHGYTF
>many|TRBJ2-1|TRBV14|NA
TGTGCCAGCAGCCAAGATCTGGGGAGGGAGCAGTTCTTC
CASSQDLGREQFF
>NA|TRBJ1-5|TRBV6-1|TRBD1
TGTGCCAGCAGTGGTCCTGGACAGGGCAATCAGCCCCAGCATTTT
CASSGPGQGNQPQHF
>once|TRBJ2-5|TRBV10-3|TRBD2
TGTGCCATCAGCCCAGCGGGGGAGACCCAGTACTTC
CAISPAGETQYF
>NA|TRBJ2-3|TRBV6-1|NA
TGTGCCAGCAGTGAACTTTACAGCAGCACAGATACGCAGTATTTT
CASSELYSSTDTQYF
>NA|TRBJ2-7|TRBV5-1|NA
TGCGCCAGCAGCCCGAGGTCCAGCGGCAGCTCCTACGAGCAGTACTTC
CASSPRSSGSSYEQYF
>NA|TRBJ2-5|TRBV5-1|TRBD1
TGCGCCAGCAGGGAGGGGACAGGGGACCAAGAGACCCAGTACTTC
CASREGTGDQETQYF